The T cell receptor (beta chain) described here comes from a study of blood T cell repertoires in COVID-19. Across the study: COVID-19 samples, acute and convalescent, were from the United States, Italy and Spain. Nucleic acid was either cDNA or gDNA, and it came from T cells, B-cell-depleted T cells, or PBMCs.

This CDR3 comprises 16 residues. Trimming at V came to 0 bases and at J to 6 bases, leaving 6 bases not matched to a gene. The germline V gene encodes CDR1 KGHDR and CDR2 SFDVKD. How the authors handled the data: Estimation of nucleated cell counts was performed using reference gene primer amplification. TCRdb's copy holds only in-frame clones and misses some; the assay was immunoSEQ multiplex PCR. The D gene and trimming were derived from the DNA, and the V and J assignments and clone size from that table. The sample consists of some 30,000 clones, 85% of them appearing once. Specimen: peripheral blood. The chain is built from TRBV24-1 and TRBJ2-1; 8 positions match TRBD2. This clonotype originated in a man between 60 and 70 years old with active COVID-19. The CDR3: CATSDLGSGNGNEQFF. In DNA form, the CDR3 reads TGTGCCACCAGTGATTTGGGTAGCGGGAATGGCAATGAGCAGTTCTTC.